Shown below are 5 T cell receptor beta chains from a single sample sequenced in a study of CD8 T cells in ankylosing spondylitis. Whole-study findings and limits: In ankylosing spondylitis blood, a motif of eight highly homologous TCR beta variants appeared characteristic.

MiXCR, applied by TCRdb to the 5' RACE reads, yields one record per CDR3 protein. The profile covers about 800,000 distinct CDR3 sequences, with 12% appearing a single time and under 0.6% taken by the ten largest. The antigens for these receptors are not known. Material: blood, either unsorted or a sorted T cell fraction (not recorded which). These receptors came from a male donor with ankylosing spondylitis.

This clonotype was recorded a few times. The chain has TRBV12-3 or TRBV12-4 and TRBJ1-5; D gene uncertain. CDR3 length equals 14 residues. V was trimmed by 5 bases and J by 2 bases, leaving 10 bases between them. CDR3 sequence reads: CASSLILGNQPQHF. CDR3 in DNA: TGTGCCAGCAGTCTGATCTTGGGCAATCAGCCCCAGCATTTT.

The table lists this clonotype with a few counts. V is TRBV5-1 and J is TRBJ2-1; 7 positions agree with TRBD2. Germline CDR1 is SGHRS and CDR2 is YFSETQ. Losses at the gene ends were 0 bases for V and 6 bases for J; bases not matched to a gene: 3. The length of the CDR3 is 14 residues. As DNA, the CDR3 is TGCGCCAGCAGCTTGGACCCTAGCGGCAATGAGCAGTTCTTC. Translation gives CASSLDPSGNEQFF.

The sample holds a few counts of this clonotype. The chain has TRBV12-3 or TRBV12-4 and TRBJ2-4; 9 nucleotides align to TRBD2. CDR3 size: 15 residues. The junction had 10 bases not matched to a gene; V was cut back by 9 bases and J by 4 bases. The CDR3 nucleotides are TGTGCCAGTTCAGCCGGCGGGAGGGAAAAAAACATTCAGTACTTC. Protein sequence: CASSAGGREKNIQYF.

This chain connects TRBV4-2 to TRBJ2-2; D possibly corresponds to TRBD1 (5 bases). Germline loops: CDR1 LGHNA, CDR2 YNFKEQ. Trimming took 0 bases from V and 5 from J, leaving 10 bases between them. This CDR3 is 15 amino acids long. This CDR3 is CASSQDTSGTGELFF. The DNA of the CDR3 is TGTGCCAGCAGCCAAGATACTTCAGGGACCGGGGAGCTGTTTTTT.

The rearrangement uses TRBV24-1 and TRBJ1-6, with D perhaps matching TRBD1 (5 bases). The germline V gene encodes CDR1 KGHDR and CDR2 SFDVKD. The CDR3 length is 13 residues. The V end lost 11 bases, the J end lost 7 bases, and 14 bases lay between the germline ends. CDR3 sequence: CAISRGANSPLHF. As DNA, the CDR3 is TGTGCCATCAGCCGAGGGGCGAATTCACCCCTCCACTTT.